The 5 T cell receptor beta chains listed next were all sequenced from one sample in a study of OX40 agonist ivuxolimab in advanced cancers. The assay was immunoSEQ multiplex PCR, and TCRdb's table has in-frame clones only and misses some. The table lists about 80,000 clones, approximately 86% of them singletons. The sample in question was CD4+ or CD8+ T cells sorted from blood, obtained in a trial of the OX40 agonist ivuxolimab. Every receptor here comes from an adult with an advanced solid tumor such as melanoma, head and neck, liver or kidney cancer.

The chain uses TRBV5-4 and TRBJ2-2, with D possibly TRBD1 on 6 matching bases. Germline-derived CDR1 and CDR2 are SGHNT and YYREEE (reference sequence). CDR3 length: 15 residues. V lost 2 bases to trimming and J lost 0 bases, with 8 bases between them. This CDR3 reads CASSFGTTNTGELFF. For the CDR3, the DNA is TGTGCCAGCAGCTTCGGGACAACGAACACCGGGGAGCTGTTTTTT.

This chain uses TRBV11-2 with TRBJ2-7; either TRBD1 or TRBD2 may supply D (6 bases each). Trimming took 6 bases from V and 6 from J, leaving 9 bases between them. The V gene's germline CDR1 is SGHAT and CDR2 FQNNGV. This CDR3 comprises 11 residues. This CDR3 reads CASSGGREQYF. The CDR3 DNA follows: TGTGCCAGCAGTGGGGGGCGCGAGCAGTACTTC.

J is TRBJ2-5 and V is TRBV4-3; 7 bases are shared with TRBD1. The CDR3 is made up of 17 amino acids. Germline V gene lookup returns CDR1 LGHNA and CDR2 YSLEER. Trimming removed 4 bases from V and 5 bases from J; junction bases left unmatched: 16. CDR3 DNA: TGCGCCAGCAGCCGAGTCCCGGGACAGCTCGTTCCGGAGACCCAGTACTTC. This encodes CASSRVPGQLVPETQYF.

The DNA of the CDR3 is TGTGCCAGCAGCGCGGTGGAGACCCAGTACTTC. It is translated as CASSAVETQYF. The chain combines TRBV6-5 with TRBJ2-5; no reliable D call. V lost 6 bases, J lost 5 bases, and 7 bases lay in between. CDR1 is MNHEY, CDR2 SVGAGI, per germline. The CDR3 totals 11 residues.

V and J are TRBV30 and TRBJ1-5; D call uncertain. Per germline, CDR1 GTSNPN and CDR2 SVGIG (reference sequence). This CDR3 has 14 amino acids. Trimming stripped 3 bases from V and 0 bases from J, with 9 bases between. The CDR3 reads CAWSRLNSNQPQHF. The CDR3 DNA reads as TGTGCCTGGAGCCGGTTAAATAGCAATCAGCCCCAGCATTTT.